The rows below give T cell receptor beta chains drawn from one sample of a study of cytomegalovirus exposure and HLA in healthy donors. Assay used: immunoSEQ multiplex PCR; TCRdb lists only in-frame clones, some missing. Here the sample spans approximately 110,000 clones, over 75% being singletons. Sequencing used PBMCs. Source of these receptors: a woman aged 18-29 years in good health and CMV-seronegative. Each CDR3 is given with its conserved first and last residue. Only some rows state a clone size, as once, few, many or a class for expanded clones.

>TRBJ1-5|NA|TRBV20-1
CSAQQGQPQHF
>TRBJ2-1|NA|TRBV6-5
CASSYGEGSDDEQFF
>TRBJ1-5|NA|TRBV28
CASSLTGGNQPQHF
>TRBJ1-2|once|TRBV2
CASSEGGANYGYTF
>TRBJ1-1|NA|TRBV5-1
CATQGQPNTEAFF
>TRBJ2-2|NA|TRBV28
CAGQGTAGELFF
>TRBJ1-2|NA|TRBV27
CASSLSGSFYGYTF
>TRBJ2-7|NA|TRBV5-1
CASSLNQGANSYEQYF
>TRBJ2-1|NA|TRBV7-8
CASSLVVSGRPGNEQFF
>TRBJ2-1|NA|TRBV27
CASSPRRYNEQFF
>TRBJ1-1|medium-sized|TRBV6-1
CASRRDRTEAFF
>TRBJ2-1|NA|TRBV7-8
CATAYNEQFF
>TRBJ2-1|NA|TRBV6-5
CASSYEGGDQINEQFF
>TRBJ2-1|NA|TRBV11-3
CASSLVSGTGGNEQFF
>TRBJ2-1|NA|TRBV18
CASSPWSPGTGPNEQFF
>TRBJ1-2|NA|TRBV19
CASSPHLQGYGYTF
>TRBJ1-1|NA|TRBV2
CASDRGSTEAFF
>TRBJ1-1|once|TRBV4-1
CASSPGQLNTEAFF
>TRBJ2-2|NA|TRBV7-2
CASSIRGAGELFF
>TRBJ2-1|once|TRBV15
CATSPDRDYNEQFF
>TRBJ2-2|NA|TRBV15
CATSRAGKRNGELFF
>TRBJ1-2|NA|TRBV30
CAWGRDTKNLKGYTF
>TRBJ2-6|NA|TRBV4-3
CASSQDILSGANVLTF
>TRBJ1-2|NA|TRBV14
CASSQAPRWGQAGANYGYTF
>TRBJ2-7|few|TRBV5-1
CASSSGGYHRDRGLVYF
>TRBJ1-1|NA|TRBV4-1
CASSQEPGIEAFF
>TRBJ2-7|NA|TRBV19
CASSKAGTGEQQYF
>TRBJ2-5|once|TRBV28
CASSFSPGGSRETQYF
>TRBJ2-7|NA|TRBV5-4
CASSLAGQPEQHF
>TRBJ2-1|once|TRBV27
CATLARSYNEQFF
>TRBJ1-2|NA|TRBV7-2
CASSLDGQYGYTF
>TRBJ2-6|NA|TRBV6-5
CATRTGAGANVLTF
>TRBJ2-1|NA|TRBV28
CASSLWAGANNEQFF
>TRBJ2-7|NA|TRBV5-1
CASSLDRSPSYEQYF
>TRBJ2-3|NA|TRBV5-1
CASSFSTDTQYF
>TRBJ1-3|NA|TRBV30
CAWSVQGGAIGNTIYF
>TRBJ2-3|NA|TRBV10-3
CAISEQTGLPADTQYF
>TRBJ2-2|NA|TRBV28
CASSLKRDRGQSPGELFF
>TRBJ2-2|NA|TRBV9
CASSVDDRYTGELFF
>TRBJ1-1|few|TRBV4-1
CASSQERVAGGNTEAFF
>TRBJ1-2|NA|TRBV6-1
CASSDAVPLRENYGYTF
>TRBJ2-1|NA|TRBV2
CASVTGHRYNEQFF
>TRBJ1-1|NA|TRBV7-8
CASSPWDRGIPEAFF
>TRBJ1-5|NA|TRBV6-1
CASSGEDQPQHF
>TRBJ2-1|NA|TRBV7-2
CASSPTRLAGYNEQFF
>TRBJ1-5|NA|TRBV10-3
CAISDPVEGNQPQHF
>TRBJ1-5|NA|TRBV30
CAWSPGGNQPQHF
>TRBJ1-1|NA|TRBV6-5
CASSDRGRRAFF
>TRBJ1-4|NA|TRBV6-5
CASSDSWATNEKLFF
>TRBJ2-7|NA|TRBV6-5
CASSYPGSYEQYF
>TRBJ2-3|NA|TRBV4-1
CASSQEGREADTQYF
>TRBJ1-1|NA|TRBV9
CASSTQGLNTEAFF
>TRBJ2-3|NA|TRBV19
CASSIRGTWATDTQYF
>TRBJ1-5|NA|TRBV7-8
CASSPGPPMPQPQHF
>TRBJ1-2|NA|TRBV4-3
CASSPDRGLGDLGYTF
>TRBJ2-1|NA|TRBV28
CASTLTGYNEQFF
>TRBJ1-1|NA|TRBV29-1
CSSMEGGGNTEAFF
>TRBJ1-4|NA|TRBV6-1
CASSSGTGGEKLFF
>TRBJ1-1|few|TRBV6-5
CASSYKGAEAFF